The source of this T cell receptor (beta chain) is a study of T-cell reconstitution after alpha-beta-depleted transplantation in children. Trimming left V 6 bases short and J 5 bases short, with 19 bases between. CDR1 is PRHDT, CDR2 FYEKMQ, per germline (reference sequence). The CDR3 is made up of 15 amino acids. This clonotype was counted only a few times. Unique molecular identifiers were incorporated during preparation of the TCRbeta library. TCRdb re-called the PCR reads with MiXCR, one entry per CDR3 protein. This table holds over 200,000 distinct CDR3 sequences, approximately 9% found once. The sequence was collected from a human donor who donated a stem cell graft to a child with acute lymphoblastic leukemia. Sample: PBMCs from the stem cell graft donor, taken from the stem cell graft. This rearrangement joins TRBV13 to TRBJ1-1, with D unresolved. The CDR3 region is CASSPTDHGRTEAFF. CDR3 bases: TGTGCCAGCAGTCCAACCGATCACGGGCGGACTGAAGCTTTCTTT.